This passage covers 26 T cell receptor beta chains from one sample sequenced in a study of blood T cell repertoires in COVID-19. Some clones are missing from TCRdb's copy, which holds only in-frame ones; the method was immunoSEQ multiplex PCR. Here the sample spans hundreds of thousands of clones, almost 90% being singletons. The sample consisted of peripheral blood. The origin of the receptors is an elderly man with acute or convalescent COVID-19.

The chain has TRBV19 and TRBJ2-1; D is undetermined. This CDR3 contains 13 residues. V was shortened by 4 bases and J by 6 bases, with 10 bases between the two germline ends. Per the germline V gene, CDR1 is LNHDA and CDR2 is SQIVND (reference sequence). CDR3 protein: CASSRPPSNEQFF. In DNA form, the CDR3 reads TGTGCCAGTAGTAGGCCCCCTTCCAATGAGCAGTTCTTC. The complete variable domain, with remaining parts taken from reference TRBV19 and TRBJ2-1, reads DGGITQSPKYLFRKEGQNVTLSCEQNLNHDAMYWYRQDPGQGLRLIYYSQIVNDFQKGDIAEGYSVSREKKESFPLTVTSAQKNPTAFYLCASSRPPSNEQFFGPGTRLTVL.

The chain is built from TRBV11-2 and TRBJ2-7; tentatively, D is TRBD1 (5 bases). V shed 0 bases and J shed 12 bases, with 15 bases lying between them. There are 13 residues in the CDR3. Per germline, CDR1 SGHAT and CDR2 FQNNGV. The chain's CDR3 is CASSLDRESSMYF. The CDR3 bases are TGTGCCAGCAGCTTAGACAGGGAATCTTCTATGTACTTC.

V and J are TRBV14 and TRBJ2-2, with TRBD2 identical over 11 bases. The CDR3 has 17 amino acids. The V and J ends lost 2 bases and 5 bases, in that order; junction bases with no gene match: 7. Germline lookup yields CDR1 SGHDN and CDR2 FVKESK. The CDR3 loop reads CASSQTSSGRPTGELFF. For the CDR3, the DNA is TGTGCCAGCAGCCAAACCTCTAGCGGGAGGCCGACCGGGGAGCTGTTTTTT.

The rearrangement uses TRBV12-2 and TRBJ1-2; the DNA was not used to check the table's D call, TRBD1. TRBV12-2 counts as a pseudogene. The CDR3 loop spans 13 amino acids. Here the CDR3 DNA reads TGTGCAAGTCGCCCACACCCTAGGGGTGGCTACACCTTC. This translates into CASRPHPRGGYTF.

The chain carries TRBV4-1 and TRBJ1-6; 9 bases map to TRBD1. The ends lost 2 bases at V and 10 bases at J; junction bases unmatched: 9. The CDR3 has 16 amino acids. Germline V gives CDR1 MGHRA, CDR2 YSYEKL. CDR3: CASSQRQGVWESPLHF. The CDR3 nucleotides read TGCGCCAGCAGCCAAAGACAGGGGGTGTGGGAATCACCCCTCCACTTT.

The chain links TRBV7-2 to TRBJ1-2; the D gene is possibly TRBD1 (6 bases). V was shortened by 1 base and J by 7 bases, with 16 bases between the two germline ends. There are 15 residues in the CDR3. Per germline, CDR1 SGHTA and CDR2 FQGNSA. CDR3 residues: CASSLDRASSGGYTF. The CDR3 region has the DNA TGTGCCAGCAGCTTAGACAGGGCCTCCTCCGGTGGCTACACCTTC.

This chain links TRBV19 with TRBJ2-1, with 9 bases that match TRBD2. J gave up 6 bases and V 3 bases, and 6 bases lay outside the gene matches. Germline assignment: CDR1 LNHDA and CDR2 SQIVND (reference sequence). This CDR3 comprises 15 residues. The chain's CDR3 is CASSIWREGPNEQFF. The CDR3 region has the DNA TGTGCCAGTAGTATCTGGCGGGAGGGCCCCAATGAGCAGTTCTTC.

The chain carries TRBV9 and TRBJ2-7; D might be TRBD1 (6 bases). CDR3 size: 16 residues. Germline CDR1 and CDR2: SGDLS and YYNGEE. V was clipped by 3 bases and J by 2 bases, with 18 bases between them. CDR3 DNA sequence: TGTGCCAGCAGCGCCGGGGTAGGGGGACCCACCTACGAGCAGTACTTC. As protein: CASSAGVGGPTYEQYF.

This rearrangement joins TRBV5-1 to TRBJ2-3; 11 nucleotides match TRBD2. The CDR3 is 17 residues long. CDR1 is SGHRS, CDR2 YFSETQ, per germline. V lost 0 bases, J lost 2 bases, and 5 bases stayed unmatched. The CDR3 sequence is CASSLGWTSGLTDTQYF. CDR3 coding DNA: TGCGCCAGCAGCTTGGGATGGACTAGCGGGCTCACAGATACGCAGTATTTT.

The genes are TRBV4-1 and TRBJ2-5; D is possibly TRBD2 (5 bases). V lost 0 bases and J lost 1, with 12 bases in between. The length of the CDR3 is 16 residues. Germline assignment: CDR1 MGHRA and CDR2 YSYEKL. The CDR3 nucleotides are TGCGCCAGCAGCCAAGATTCGGGGAGCACCCAAGAGACCCAGTACTTC. Residues: CASSQDSGSTQETQYF.

The chain uses TRBV19 and TRBJ1-6, with TRBD1 matching over 7 bases. CDR1 is LNHDA and CDR2 is SQIVND in the germline V gene (reference sequence). With 6 bases clipped from V and 9 bases from J, the junction kept 8 bases outside the gene matches. This CDR3 has 14 amino acids. CDR3 DNA: TGTGCCAGTAGCCCCGGGACAGTTGGTTCACCCCTCCACTTT. This codes for CASSPGTVGSPLHF.

This rearrangement joins TRBV9 to TRBJ2-7; 9 nucleotides agree with TRBD2. The J segment lost 3 bases and the V segment lost 3 bases, leaving 7 bases of the junction unmatched. Germline CDR1 is SGDLS and CDR2 is YYNGEE. This CDR3 has 15 amino acids. The CDR3 nucleotides are TGTGCCAGCAGCGCCTTTTTAGCGGGAGACTACGAGCAGTACTTC. This gives the protein CASSAFLAGDYEQYF. The whole variable domain, remainder taken from reference TRBV9 and TRBJ2-7, is DSGVTQTPKHLITATGQRVTLRCSPRSGDLSVYWYQQSLDQGLQFLIQYYNGEERAKGNILERFSAQQFPDLHSELNLSSLELGDSALYFCASSAFLAGDYEQYFGPGTRLTVT.

CDR3 region: CASSLGQGDNSPLHF. The CDR3 DNA sequence: TGCGCCAGCAGCTTGGGACAGGGGGATAATTCACCCCTCCACTTT. The gene calls are TRBV5-1 and TRBJ1-6; 9 nucleotides match TRBD1. With V trimmed by 0 bases and J by 5 bases, 0 bases remained unmatched. Germline V gene lookup returns CDR1 SGHRS and CDR2 YFSETQ. This CDR3 is built from 15 residues.

This rearrangement joins TRBV29-1 to TRBJ2-2, with D hard to call. Germline V CDR1 and CDR2: SQVTM, ANQGSEA. There are 12 residues in the CDR3. Trimming left V 1 base short and J 6 bases short, with 6 bases between. CDR3 loop: CSVEGQAGELFF. The CDR3 DNA is TGCAGCGTTGAAGGGCAGGCCGGGGAGCTGTTTTTT.

J is TRBJ2-7 and V is TRBV24-1, with TRBD2 identical over 7 bases. CDR1 and CDR2 (germline): KGHDR, SFDVKD. Losses at the gene ends were 3 bases for V and 2 bases for J; bases not matched to a gene: 9. The CDR3 length is 16 residues. CDR3 DNA sequence: TGTGCCACCAGTGATCCAGGAGGACTAGAACCCTACGAGCAGTACTTC. The encoded protein is CATSDPGGLEPYEQYF.

The V and J genes are TRBV7-2 and TRBJ2-7; the match to TRBD1 covers 9 bases. CDR3 length equals 13 residues. CDR1 is SGHTA, CDR2 FQGNSA, per germline. Trimming at V came to 5 bases and at J to 5 bases, leaving 4 bases not matched to a gene. CDR3 residues: CASSGDRVNEQYF. The CDR3 DNA reads as TGTGCCAGCAGCGGGGACAGGGTCAACGAGCAGTACTTC.

The chain links TRBV6-5 to TRBJ2-1; perhaps TRBD1 as D (5 bases). Germline lookup yields CDR1 MNHEY and CDR2 SVGAGI. The CDR3 sequence is 16 residues long. Trimming took 4 bases from V and 0 from J, leaving 13 bases between them. DNA for the CDR3: TGTGCCAGCAGTTCTAGTGGGGCGGTCTCCTACAATGAGCAGTTCTTC. This gives the protein CASSSSGAVSYNEQFF.

The chain uses TRBV6-2 or TRBV6-3 and TRBJ1-2; the D is unclear. The V gene's germline CDR1 is MNHEY and CDR2 SVGEGT. The CDR3 totals 13 residues. Trimming stripped 4 bases from V and 0 bases from J, with 6 bases between. CDR3 protein: CASSSAANYGYTF. The CDR3 DNA reads TGTGCCAGCAGTTCGGCGGCTAACTATGGCTACACCTTC.

Points on this clone: Mismatch with germline at one junction end may stem from a read error. The chain uses TRBV5-6 and TRBJ1-1; D gene ambiguous. There are 15 residues in the CDR3. CDR1 and CDR2 from the germline V gene are SGHDT and YYEEEE. In DNA form, the CDR3 reads TGTGCCAGCAGCCGCGCGGGCCTCGGGAACGCTGAAGCTTTCTTT. Translated: CASSRAGLGNAEAFF.

This sequence joins TRBV19 and TRBJ2-1; 9 bases are shared with TRBD2. The CDR3 is made up of 16 amino acids. The germline V gene encodes CDR1 LNHDA and CDR2 SQIVND (reference sequence). V lost 1 base, J lost 8 bases, and 9 bases stayed unmatched. CDR3 nucleotides: TGTGCCAGTAGTATAGGGGCTAGCGGGAATTTCGATGAGCAGTTCTTC. It encodes CASSIGASGNFDEQFF. Based on the CDR3 plus reference TRBV19 and TRBJ2-1, the full variable domain is DGGITQSPKYLFRKEGQNVTLSCEQNLNHDAMYWYRQDPGQGLRLIYYSQIVNDFQKGDIAEGYSVSREKKESFPLTVTSAQKNPTAFYLCASSIGASGNFDEQFFGPGTRLTVL.

This rearrangement joins TRBV6-5 to TRBJ1-3, with 7 bases fitting TRBD1. Germline V gives CDR1 MNHEY, CDR2 SVGAGI. The length of the CDR3 is 13 residues. V was pared by 5 bases and J by 8 bases, with 6 bases of the junction left unmatched. The DNA of the CDR3 is TGTGCCAGCAGTAAGACAGGGAGACACACCATATATTTT. Protein: CASSKTGRHTIYF.

The V gene is TRBV4-1, the J gene TRBJ1-5; unclear D gene. Germline V gives CDR1 MGHRA, CDR2 YSYEKL. CDR3 length: 17 amino acids. The germline V and J ends were trimmed by 1 base and 0 bases, with 13 bases remaining between them. As DNA, the CDR3 is TGCGCCAGCAGCCAAGGTTTGGAGCACTATAGCAATCAGCCCCAGCATTTT. Protein: CASSQGLEHYSNQPQHF.

This clone was seen only once. V usage is TRBV5-8 and J usage is TRBJ2-1; possible D gene TRBD1, 6 bases. The V end lost 4 bases, the J end lost 11 bases, and 13 bases lay between the germline ends. Germline V CDR1 and CDR2: SGHTS, YDEGEE. The CDR3 contains 12 residues. As DNA, the CDR3 is TGTGCCAGCAGCCCCCGGACAGATCAGCAGTTCTTC. Its translation is CASSPRTDQQFF.

The V and J genes are TRBV28 and TRBJ1-2, with a tentative D call TRBD1 (5 bases). The ends were cut back, 4 bases at V and 4 bases at J, with 7 bases in the middle. This CDR3 region has 12 residues. Germline lookup yields CDR1 MDHEN and CDR2 SYDVKM. CDR3 sequence: CASSSDIYGYTF. The CDR3, as DNA: TGTGCCAGCAGTTCGGACATCTATGGCTACACCTTC.

The CDR3 nucleotides read TGCGCCAGCAGCACCGTTTTCGCGGGGGAGGGGGAGCTGTTTTTT. It encodes CASSTVFAGEGELFF. This chain joins TRBV5-1 and TRBJ2-2; 7 bases are shared with TRBD2. The CDR3 length is 15 residues. The V and J ends lost 4 bases and 8 bases, in that order; junction bases with no gene match: 11. The germline CDR1 and CDR2 sequences are SGHRS and YFSETQ.

The chain is built from TRBV29-1 and TRBJ2-7, with a possible D match to TRBD1 (5 bases). The CDR3 extends over 14 amino acids. The V end lost 3 bases, the J end lost 0 bases, and 12 bases lay between the germline ends. Germline V gives CDR1 SQVTM, CDR2 ANQGSEA. The CDR3 spells CSVEGREGSYEQYF. The CDR3 DNA reads TGCAGCGTTGAGGGCAGGGAAGGCTCCTACGAGCAGTACTTC.